Below, 7 T cell receptor beta chains from the same sample are listed, as sequenced in a study of cytomegalovirus exposure and HLA in healthy donors. It was with 60 Vbeta and 13 Jbeta primers that the PCR ran. TCRdb's table, derived via immunoSEQ multiplex PCR, lists solely in-frame clones and lacks some. The sample shows fewer than 250,000 clones, approximately 86% of them seen only once. The sample taken for sequencing was PBMCs. Receptor source: a boy younger than 10 in good health and CMV-seronegative.

This chain uses TRBV30 with TRBJ1-1; D is perhaps TRBD1 (5 bases). The CDR3 has 14 residues. The V gene lost 0 bases and the J gene lost 5 bases, with 13 bases spanning the gap. Germline-derived CDR1 and CDR2 are GTSNPN and SVGIG (reference sequence). CDR3 sequence (DNA): TGTGCCTGGAGTGTCCCAGGGCCTTGGACTGAAGCTTTCTTT. Translating gives CAWSVPGPWTEAFF.

The chain is built from TRBV2 and TRBJ1-4; no clear D. This CDR3 region has 12 residues. Trimming shortened V by 4 bases and J by 7 bases, and 7 bases separated the two germline ends. The germline V gene encodes CDR1 SNHLY and CDR2 FYNNEI. The CDR3, as DNA: TGTGCCAGCAGTGTCGTCAGTGAAAAACTGTTTTTT. It specifies CASSVVSEKLFF.

The chain joins TRBV5-1 to TRBJ1-1; 7 bases are a match to TRBD1. This CDR3 comprises 13 residues. V lost 0 bases, J lost 7 bases, and 3 bases stayed unmatched. The germline gives CDR1 SGHRS, CDR2 YFSETQ. The CDR3 DNA sequence: TGCGCCAGCAGCTTGGAAGGGGGCGGTGAAGCTTTCTTT. It yields the protein CASSLEGGGEAFF.

The rearrangement links TRBV5-1 to TRBJ2-7; D possibly corresponds to TRBD2 (5 bases). Trimming removed 5 bases at V and 3 bases at J, with 15 bases between. From germline, CDR1 is SGHRS and CDR2 YFSETQ. There are 14 residues in the CDR3. The CDR3 nucleotides are TGCGCCAGCAGTTCGGAGGAGAAGTTCTACGAGCAGTACTTC. This codes for CASSSEEKFYEQYF.

The J gene is TRBJ1-6, the V gene TRBV28, with 10 nucleotides matching TRBD1. The V gene's germline CDR1 is MDHEN and CDR2 SYDVKM. The V and J ends lost 6 bases and 9 bases, in that order; junction bases with no gene match: 2. The CDR3 is 13 residues long. The CDR3 DNA is TGTGCCAGCAGGACAGGGGGCGCTTCACCCCTCCACTTT. This sequence encodes CASRTGGASPLHF.

On this clone: The junction departs from the called germline gene at one end, perhaps through a read error. Other DNA sequences in this specimen translate into the identical CDR3. The genes are TRBV5-1 and TRBJ2-5, with TRBD2 matching 7 bases. From germline, CDR1 is SGHRS and CDR2 YFSETQ. The CDR3 sequence is 14 residues long. The CDR3 reads CASSLGGGEETQYF. CDR3 sequence (DNA): TGTGCCAGCAGCTTGGGGGGGGGAGAAGAGACCCAGTACTTC.

This chain connects TRBV7-2 to TRBJ2-7; 8 bases are a match to TRBD2. Trimming removed 4 bases from V and 0 bases from J; junction bases left unmatched: 5. The CDR3 has 15 residues. The germline V gene encodes CDR1 SGHTA and CDR2 FQGNSA. The CDR3 here is CASSSGLASSYEQYF. CDR3 DNA: TGTGCCAGCAGCTCAGGACTAGCAAGCTCCTACGAGCAGTACTTC.